Listed here is a single T cell receptor (beta chain). This specimen comes from a study of control samples from healthy donors and cancer patients. V was cut by 6 bases and J by 5 bases, with 19 bases left in between. Looked up from germline, CDR1 is SNHLY and CDR2 is FYNNEI. The CDR3 length is 15 residues. Assay: immunoSEQ multiplex PCR; the TCRdb copy retains only in-frame clones and omits some. The sample yields about 110,000 clones, 70% to 85% seen once. This receptor was taken from a man younger than 35 in good health. The specimen sequenced was blood. This chain connects TRBV2 to TRBJ2-5; maybe TRBD2 (6 bases). The CDR3 loop is CASRRVSGGGETQYF. The CDR3 DNA sequence: TGTGCCAGCAGGCGGGTATCTGGGGGAGGCGAGACCCAGTACTTC.